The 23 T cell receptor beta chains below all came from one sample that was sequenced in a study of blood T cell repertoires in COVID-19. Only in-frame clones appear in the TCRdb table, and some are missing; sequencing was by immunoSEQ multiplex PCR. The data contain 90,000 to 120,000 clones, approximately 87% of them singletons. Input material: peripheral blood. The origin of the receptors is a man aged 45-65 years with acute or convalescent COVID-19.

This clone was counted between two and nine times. The CDR3 reads CASSQDRQGQPQHF. The CDR3 region has the DNA TGTGCCAGCAGCCAAGATCGACAGGGTCAGCCCCAGCATTTT. This sequence joins TRBV3-1 (or the pseudogene TRBV3-2) and TRBJ1-5; 7 bases map to TRBD1. The CDR3 runs to 14 residues. With 0 bases clipped from V and 6 bases from J, the junction kept 2 bases outside the gene matches. From germline, CDR1 is LGHDT and CDR2 YNNKEL (reference sequence).

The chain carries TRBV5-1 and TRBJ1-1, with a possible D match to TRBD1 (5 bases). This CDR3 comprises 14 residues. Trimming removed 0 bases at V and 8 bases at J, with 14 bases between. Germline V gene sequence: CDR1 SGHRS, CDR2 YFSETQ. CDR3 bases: TGCGCCAGCAGCTTGGACAATGGGGGGTTCGAAGCTTTCTTT. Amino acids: CASSLDNGGFEAFF.

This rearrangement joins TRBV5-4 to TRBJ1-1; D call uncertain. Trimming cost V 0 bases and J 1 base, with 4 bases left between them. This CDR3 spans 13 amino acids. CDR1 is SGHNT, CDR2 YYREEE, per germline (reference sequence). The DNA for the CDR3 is TGTGCCAGCAGCTTGGATCAGAACACTGAAGCTTTCTTT. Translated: CASSLDQNTEAFF.

CDR3 region: CASRLAGDEQFF. The CDR3 nucleotides are TGTGCCAGCAGACTAGCGGGAGATGAGCAGTTCTTC. The chain recombines TRBV2 with TRBJ2-1; 11 bases fit TRBD2. After removal of 6 bases from V and 8 bases from J, the junction contained 0 bases not matched to a gene. The V gene's germline CDR1 is SNHLY and CDR2 FYNNEI. CDR3 length: 12 amino acids.

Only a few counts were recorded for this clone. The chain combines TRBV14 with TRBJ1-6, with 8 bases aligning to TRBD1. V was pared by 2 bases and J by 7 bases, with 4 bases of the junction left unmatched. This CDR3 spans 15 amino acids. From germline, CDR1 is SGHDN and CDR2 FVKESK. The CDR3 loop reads CASSQRTGSNSPLHF. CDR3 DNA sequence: TGTGCCAGCAGCCAAAGGACAGGGAGCAATTCACCCCTCCACTTT.

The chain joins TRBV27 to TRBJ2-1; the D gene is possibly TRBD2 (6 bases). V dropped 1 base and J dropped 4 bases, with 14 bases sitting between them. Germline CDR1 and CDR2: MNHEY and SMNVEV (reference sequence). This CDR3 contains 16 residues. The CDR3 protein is CASSLWRGTLYNEQFF. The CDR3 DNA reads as TGTGCCAGCAGTTTATGGCGCGGGACCTTATACAATGAGCAGTTCTTC.

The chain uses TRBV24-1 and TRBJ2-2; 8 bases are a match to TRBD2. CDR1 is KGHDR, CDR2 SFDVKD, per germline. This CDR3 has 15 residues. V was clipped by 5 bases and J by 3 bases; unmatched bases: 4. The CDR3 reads CATSVGRADTGELFF. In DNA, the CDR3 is TGTGCCACCAGTGTCGGGAGGGCCGACACCGGGGAGCTGTTTTTT.

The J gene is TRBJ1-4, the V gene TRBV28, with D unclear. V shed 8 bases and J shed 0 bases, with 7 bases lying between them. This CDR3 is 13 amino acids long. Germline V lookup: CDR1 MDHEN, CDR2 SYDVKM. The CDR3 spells CASAGSTNEKLFF. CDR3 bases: TGTGCCAGCGCTGGCTCAACTAATGAAAAACTGTTTTTT.

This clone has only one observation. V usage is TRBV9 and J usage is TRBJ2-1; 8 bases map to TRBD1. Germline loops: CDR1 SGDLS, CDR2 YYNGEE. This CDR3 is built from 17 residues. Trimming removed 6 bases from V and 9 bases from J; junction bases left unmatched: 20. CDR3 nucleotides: TGTGCCAGCAACCCCGGGGCCGAGACAGGGGTTTATGGTGAGCAGTTCTTC. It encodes CASNPGAETGVYGEQFF.

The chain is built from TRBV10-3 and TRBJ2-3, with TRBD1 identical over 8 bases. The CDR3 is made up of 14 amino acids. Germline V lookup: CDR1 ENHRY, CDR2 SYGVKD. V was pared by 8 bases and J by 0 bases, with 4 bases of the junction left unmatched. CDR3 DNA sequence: TGTGCCATCGGCTGGACAGGGAGCACAGATACGCAGTATTTT. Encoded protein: CAIGWTGSTDTQYF.

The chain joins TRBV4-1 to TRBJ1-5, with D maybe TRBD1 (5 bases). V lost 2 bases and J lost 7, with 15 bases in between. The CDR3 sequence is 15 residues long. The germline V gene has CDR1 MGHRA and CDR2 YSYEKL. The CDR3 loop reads CASSQNFQGRQPQHF. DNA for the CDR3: TGCGCCAGCAGCCAAAACTTTCAGGGTCGCCAGCCCCAGCATTTT.

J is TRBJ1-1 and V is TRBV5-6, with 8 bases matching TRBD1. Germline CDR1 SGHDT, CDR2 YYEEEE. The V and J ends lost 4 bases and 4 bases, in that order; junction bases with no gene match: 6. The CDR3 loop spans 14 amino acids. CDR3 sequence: CASSGDRGSTEAFF. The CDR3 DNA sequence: TGTGCCAGCAGCGGAGACAGGGGTTCCACTGAAGCTTTCTTT.

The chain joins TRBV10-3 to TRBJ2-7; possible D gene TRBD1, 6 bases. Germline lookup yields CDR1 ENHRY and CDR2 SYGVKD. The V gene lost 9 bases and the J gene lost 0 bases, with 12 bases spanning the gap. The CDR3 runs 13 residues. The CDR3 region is CAIRDTSSYEQYF. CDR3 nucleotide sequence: TGTGCCATTAGGGACACCAGCTCCTACGAGCAGTACTTC.

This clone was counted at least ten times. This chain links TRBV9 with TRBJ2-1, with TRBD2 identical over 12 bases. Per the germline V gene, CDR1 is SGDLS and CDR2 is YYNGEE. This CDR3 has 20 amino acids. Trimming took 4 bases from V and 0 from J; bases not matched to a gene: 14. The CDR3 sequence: CASSNKPGLAGFSSYNEQFF. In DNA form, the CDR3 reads TGTGCCAGCAGCAATAAGCCCGGACTAGCGGGATTTAGCTCCTACAATGAGCAGTTCTTC.

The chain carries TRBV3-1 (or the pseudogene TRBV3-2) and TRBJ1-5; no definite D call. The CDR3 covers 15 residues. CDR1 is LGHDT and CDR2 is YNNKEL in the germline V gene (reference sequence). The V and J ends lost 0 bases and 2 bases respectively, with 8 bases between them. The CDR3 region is CASSQDPRGNQPQHF. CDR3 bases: TGTGCCAGCAGCCAAGACCCTCGTGGCAATCAGCCCCAGCATTTT.

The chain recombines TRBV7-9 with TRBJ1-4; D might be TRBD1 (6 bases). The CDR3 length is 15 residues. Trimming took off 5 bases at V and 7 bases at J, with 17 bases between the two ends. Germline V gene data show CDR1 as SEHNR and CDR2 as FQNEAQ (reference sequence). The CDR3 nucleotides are TGTGCCAGCAGCCGAAACAACAGGGATGGTGAAAAACTGTTTTTT. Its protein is CASSRNNRDGEKLFF.

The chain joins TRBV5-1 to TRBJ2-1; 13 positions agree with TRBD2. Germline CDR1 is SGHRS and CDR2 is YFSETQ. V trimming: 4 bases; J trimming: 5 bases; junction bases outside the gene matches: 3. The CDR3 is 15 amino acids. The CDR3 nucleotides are TGCGCCAGCAGCGCCGGGACTAGCGGGAACAATGAGCAGTTCTTC. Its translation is CASSAGTSGNNEQFF.

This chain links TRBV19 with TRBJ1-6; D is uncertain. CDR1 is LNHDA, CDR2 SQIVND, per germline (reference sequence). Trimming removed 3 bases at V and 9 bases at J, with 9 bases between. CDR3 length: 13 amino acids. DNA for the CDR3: TGTGCCAGTAGTATCACGGGTGGTTCACCCCTCCACTTT. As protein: CASSITGGSPLHF. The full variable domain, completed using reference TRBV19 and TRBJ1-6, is DGGITQSPKYLFRKEGQNVTLSCEQNLNHDAMYWYRQDPGQGLRLIYYSQIVNDFQKGDIAEGYSVSREKKESFPLTVTSAQKNPTAFYLCASSITGGSPLHFGNGTRLTVT.

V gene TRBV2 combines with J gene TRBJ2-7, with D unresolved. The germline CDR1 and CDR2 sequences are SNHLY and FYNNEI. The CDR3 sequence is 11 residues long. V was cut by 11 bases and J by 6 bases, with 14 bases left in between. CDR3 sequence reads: CAVRQYAEQYF. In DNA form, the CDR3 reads TGTGCCGTACGACAATACGCCGAGCAGTACTTC.

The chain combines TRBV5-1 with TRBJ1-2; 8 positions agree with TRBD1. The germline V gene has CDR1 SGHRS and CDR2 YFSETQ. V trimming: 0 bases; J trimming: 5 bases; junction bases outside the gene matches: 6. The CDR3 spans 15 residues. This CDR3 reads CASSLEPGGGYGYTF. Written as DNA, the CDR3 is TGCGCCAGCAGCTTGGAGCCAGGGGGCGGATATGGCTACACCTTC. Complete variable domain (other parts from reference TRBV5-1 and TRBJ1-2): KAGVTQTPRYLIKTRGQQVTLSCSPISGHRSVSWYQQTPGQGLQFLFEYFSETQRNKGNFPGRFSGRQFSNSRSEMNVSTLELGDSALYLCASSLEPGGGYGYTFGSGTRLTVV.

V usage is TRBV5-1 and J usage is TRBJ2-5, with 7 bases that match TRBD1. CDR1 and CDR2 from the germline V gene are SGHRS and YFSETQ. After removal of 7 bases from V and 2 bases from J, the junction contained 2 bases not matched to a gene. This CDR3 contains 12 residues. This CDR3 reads CASDRAQETQYF. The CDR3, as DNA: TGCGCCAGCGACAGGGCTCAAGAGACCCAGTACTTC.

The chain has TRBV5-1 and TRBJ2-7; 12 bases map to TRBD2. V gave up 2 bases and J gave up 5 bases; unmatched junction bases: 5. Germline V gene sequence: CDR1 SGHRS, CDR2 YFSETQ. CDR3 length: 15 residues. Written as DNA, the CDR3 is TGCGCCAGCAGCTTCGGACTAGCGGGGTTCAACGAGCAGTACTTC. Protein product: CASSFGLAGFNEQYF.

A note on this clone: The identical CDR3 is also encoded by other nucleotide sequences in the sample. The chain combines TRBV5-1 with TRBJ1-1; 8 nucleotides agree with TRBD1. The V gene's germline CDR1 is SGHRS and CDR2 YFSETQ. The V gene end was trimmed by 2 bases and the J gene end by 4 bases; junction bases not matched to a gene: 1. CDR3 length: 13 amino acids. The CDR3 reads CASSLTGGTEAFF. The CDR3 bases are TGCGCCAGCAGCTTAACAGGGGGCACTGAAGCTTTCTTT.